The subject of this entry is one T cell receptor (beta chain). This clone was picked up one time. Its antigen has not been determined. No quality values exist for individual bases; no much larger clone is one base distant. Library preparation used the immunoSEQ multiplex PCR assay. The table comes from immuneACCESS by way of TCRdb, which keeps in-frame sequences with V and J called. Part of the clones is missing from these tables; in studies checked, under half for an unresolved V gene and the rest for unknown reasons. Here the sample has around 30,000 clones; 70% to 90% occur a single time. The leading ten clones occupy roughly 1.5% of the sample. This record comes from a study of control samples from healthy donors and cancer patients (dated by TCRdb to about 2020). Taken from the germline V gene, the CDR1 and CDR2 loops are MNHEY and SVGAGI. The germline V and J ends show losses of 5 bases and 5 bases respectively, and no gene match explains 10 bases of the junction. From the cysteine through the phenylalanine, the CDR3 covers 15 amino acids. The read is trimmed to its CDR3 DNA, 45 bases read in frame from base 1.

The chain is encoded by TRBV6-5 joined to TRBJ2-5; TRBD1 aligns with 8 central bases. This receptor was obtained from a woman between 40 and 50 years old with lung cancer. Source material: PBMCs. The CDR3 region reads CASSNIDRGRETQYF. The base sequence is TGTGCCAGCAGTAATATAGACAGGGGAAGGGAGACCCAGTACTTC.